Listed below are T cell receptor beta chains from one sample, sequenced in a study of T cells in tuberculosis. Profiling relied on immunoSEQ multiplex PCR, and the TCRdb table lists in-frame clones only, not all of them. The sample carries roughly 44,000 clones, nearly 95% recorded once. Sequenced sample: PBMCs. The receptors derive from a donor aged 10 to 29 with latent tuberculosis or without tuberculosis infection. CDR3s include the opening cysteine and the closing phenylalanine or tryptophan. Fields, in order: clone size, D gene, V gene, J gene, CDR3 DNA, CDR3 protein. The D gene is left open where the match is weak. Only part of the rows carry a size: once, few, many, or a class if the clone is expanded.

size: .; D: .; V: TRBV5-8; J: TRBJ1-6; DNA: TGTGCCAGCAGCCCCCCCTTCGCAGGTTCACCCCTCCACTTT; CDR3: CASSPPFAGSPLHF
size: .; D: TRBD1; V: TRBV6-5; J: TRBJ2-7; DNA: TGTGCCAGCAGTTCCCGGGACAGGGGCAACGAGCAGTACTTC; CDR3: CASSSRDRGNEQYF
size: .; D: .; V: TRBV10-3; J: TRBJ1-2; DNA: TGTGCCATCAGTGAGACATCGGTTGGGGGGACGCTCTATGGCTACACCTTC; CDR3: CAISETSVGGTLYGYTF
size: .; D: TRBD1; V: TRBV7-6; J: TRBJ2-3; DNA: TGTGCCAGCAGCCCGACGGACAGGGCCTACACAGATACGCAGTATTTT; CDR3: CASSPTDRAYTDTQYF
size: .; D: TRBD2; V: TRBV5-1; J: TRBJ2-7; DNA: TGCGCCAGCAGCGTAGGTGGTAGCGGGGGATCCTACGAGCAGTACTTC; CDR3: CASSVGGSGGSYEQYF
size: .; D: TRBD2; V: TRBV4-2; J: TRBJ2-7; DNA: TGTGCCAGCAGCCAAGTACGGGGGGAAGCCTACGAGCAGTACTTC; CDR3: CASSQVRGEAYEQYF
size: .; D: .; V: TRBV5-6; J: TRBJ2-5; DNA: TGTGCCAGCAACTCGGGGGTTAAACAAGAGACCCAGTACTTC; CDR3: CASNSGVKQETQYF
size: few; D: .; V: TRBV7-8; J: TRBJ1-5; DNA: TGTGCCAGCAGCCTGGACTATAGCAATCAGCCCCAGCATTTT; CDR3: CASSLDYSNQPQHF
size: once; D: .; V: TRBV15; J: TRBJ1-5; DNA: TGTGCCACCAGCAGAGATCGGCAGGTCGTGGAGCCCCAGCATTTT; CDR3: CATSRDRQVVEPQHF
size: .; D: .; V: TRBV2; J: TRBJ2-1; DNA: TGTGCCAGCAGTGCCAACGGCTACAATGAGCAGTTCTTC; CDR3: CASSANGYNEQFF
size: .; D: .; V: TRBV11-2; J: TRBJ2-7; DNA: TGTGCCAGCGGCCCGGGCGCCGCGAGGGTCTACGAGCAGTACTTC; CDR3: CASGPGAARVYEQYF
size: .; D: TRBD1; V: TRBV19; J: TRBJ2-3; DNA: TGTGCCAGTAGTATGACTACAGGGGGCGCAGGGGATACGCAGTATTTT; CDR3: CASSMTTGGAGDTQYF
size: .; D: TRBD2; V: TRBV11-3; J: TRBJ2-1; DNA: TGTGCCAGCAGCTTAGAGACTAGCGGGGGGAGCAATGAGCAGTTCTTC; CDR3: CASSLETSGGSNEQFF
size: .; D: TRBD1; V: TRBV27; J: TRBJ2-1; DNA: TGTGCCAGCACCAGGGACAGGGTTTACAATGAGCAGTTCTTC; CDR3: CASTRDRVYNEQFF
size: .; D: TRBD2; V: TRBV27; J: TRBJ2-3; DNA: TGTGCCAGCAGTTCCCGTCGGGGACTAGCGGGAGTATCAGATACGCAGTATTTT; CDR3: CASSSRRGLAGVSDTQYF
size: .; D: .; V: TRBV9; J: TRBJ2-7; DNA: TGTGCCAGCAGCCAGTGGGGGCTTACCTACGAGCAGTACTTC; CDR3: CASSQWGLTYEQYF
size: once; D: .; V: TRBV30; J: TRBJ2-1; DNA: TGTGCCTGGAGCCGGGACACCTACAATGAGCAGTTCTTC; CDR3: CAWSRDTYNEQFF
size: once; D: .; V: TRBV5-1; J: TRBJ1-4; DNA: TGCGCCAGCAGCTTGGCCGCGGGAGCTGCAACTAATGAAAAACTGTTTTTT; CDR3: CASSLAAGAATNEKLFF
size: .; D: .; V: TRBV27; J: TRBJ1-1; DNA: TGTGCCAGCAGTCCCCTAGGCAACACTGAAGCTTTCTTT; CDR3: CASSPLGNTEAFF
size: .; D: .; V: TRBV5-1; J: TRBJ1-2; DNA: TGCGCCAGCAGCCGGGAGACTAACTATGGCTACACCTTC; CDR3: CASSRETNYGYTF
size: .; D: .; V: TRBV11-2; J: TRBJ2-5; DNA: TGTGCCAGCAGCTTAGAGAGAGTCCGGGAGACCCAGTACTTC; CDR3: CASSLERVRETQYF
size: once; D: TRBD1; V: TRBV5-1; J: TRBJ1-2; DNA: TGCGCCAGCAGCTTGGGGACAGGGTACGGGGGCTACACCTTC; CDR3: CASSLGTGYGGYTF
size: .; D: TRBD1; V: TRBV28; J: TRBJ2-7; DNA: TGTGCCAGCAGTCAACAGGGGACGGGATCCTACGAGCAGTACTTC; CDR3: CASSQQGTGSYEQYF
size: .; D: TRBD1; V: TRBV6-5; J: TRBJ1-2; DNA: TGTGCCAGCAGTTACACGACAGGGGTGGGTGGCTACACCTTC; CDR3: CASSYTTGVGGYTF
size: .; D: .; V: TRBV30; J: TRBJ2-4; DNA: TGTGCCTGGAGCCCCGGGACCAAAAACATTCAGTACTTC; CDR3: CAWSPGTKNIQYF
size: .; D: TRBD1; V: TRBV6-5; J: TRBJ1-1; DNA: TGTGCCAGCAGTACGGGTACGGACAGGGAGGACTTCTTT; CDR3: CASSTGTDREDFF
size: once; D: .; V: TRBV18; J: TRBJ1-4; DNA: TGTGCCAGCTCTCCCTCCCGGGCAGGGCCTATTGAAAAACTGTTTTTT; CDR3: CASSPSRAGPIEKLFF
size: .; D: TRBD2; V: TRBV5-1; J: TRBJ2-7; DNA: TGCGCCAGCAGCCAAATAGCGGGAGTAGGTTTCTACGAGCAGTACTTC; CDR3: CASSQIAGVGFYEQYF
size: .; D: .; V: TRBV5-1; J: TRBJ2-1; DNA: TGCGCCAGCAGCTTGGAGGGGGAACCCTACAATGAGCAGTTCTTC; CDR3: CASSLEGEPYNEQFF
size: .; D: TRBD1; V: TRBV30; J: TRBJ1-5; DNA: TGTGCCTGGAGGGGGACAGAAAATCAGCCCCAGCATTTT; CDR3: CAWRGTENQPQHF
size: .; D: TRBD1; V: TRBV18; J: TRBJ1-1; DNA: TGTGCCAGCTCACCACCGATGGCGACAGGGTTTATGAACACTGAAGCTTTCTTT; CDR3: CASSPPMATGFMNTEAFF
size: .; D: .; V: TRBV2; J: TRBJ1-5; DNA: TGTGCCAGCAACCCGGCGGGAAGGGGCAATCAGCCCCAGCATTTT; CDR3: CASNPAGRGNQPQHF
size: once; D: .; V: TRBV6-1; J: TRBJ1-5; DNA: TGTGCCAGCAGTCCGGGGAGGGGGTTGTCACAGCCCCAGCATTTT; CDR3: CASSPGRGLSQPQHF
size: .; D: .; V: TRBV28; J: TRBJ1-3; DNA: TGTGCCAGCACGGAGGGAAACACCATATATTTT; CDR3: CASTEGNTIYF
size: .; D: .; V: TRBV19; J: TRBJ1-3; DNA: TGTGCCAGTAGTATAGACGGTGGCTCTGGAAACACCATATATTTT; CDR3: CASSIDGGSGNTIYF
size: .; D: .; V: TRBV6-6; J: TRBJ2-2; DNA: TGTGCCAGCACCCCGGGGGGCACGAGGGAGCTGTTTTTT; CDR3: CASTPGGTRELFF
size: .; D: .; V: TRBV15; J: TRBJ2-3; DNA: TGTGCCACCAGCAGAGTTAGCGCCCTAAGCACAGATACGCAGTATTTT; CDR3: CATSRVSALSTDTQYF
size: .; D: TRBD1; V: TRBV7-3; J: TRBJ2-6; DNA: TGTGCCAGCAGTGACAGGGCTGGGGCCAACGTCCTGACTTTC; CDR3: CASSDRAGANVLTF
size: .; D: .; V: TRBV6-5; J: TRBJ1-5; DNA: TGTGCCAGCAGTCTGACACACGATAGCAATCAGCCCCAGCATTTT; CDR3: CASSLTHDSNQPQHF
size: .; D: TRBD1; V: TRBV6-6; J: TRBJ2-3; DNA: TGTGCCAGCATCCGACAGGGGGTAGATACGCAGTATTTT; CDR3: CASIRQGVDTQYF
size: .; D: TRBD1; V: TRBV19; J: TRBJ2-7; DNA: TGTGCCAGTAGTATGGACCGGGACAGGAACTCCTACGAGCAGTACTTC; CDR3: CASSMDRDRNSYEQYF
size: .; D: .; V: TRBV25-1; J: TRBJ2-5; DNA: TGTGCCAGCAGTGAATCCCTAGGTAATCCAGAGACCCAGTACTTC; CDR3: CASSESLGNPETQYF